This T cell receptor (beta chain) appears in the sequencing data of a study of T cells in Graves' hyperthyroidism and ophthalmopathy. Study-level findings and limits: Most thyroid clonotypes that were expanded above 0.001 also turned up in blood.

Amplified TCR beta CDR3 regions came from RNA transcripts. TCR CDR3 regions were first amplified by RT-PCR with HTBI primers. Each CDR3 protein gets one entry after TCRdb re-called the multiplex PCR reads with MiXCR. Among hundreds of thousands of distinct CDR3 sequences listed, 14% were seen once. This CDR3 has 17 residues. V lost 1 base, J lost 5 bases, and 6 bases stayed unmatched. Germline V gives CDR1 GTSNPN, CDR2 SVGIG (reference sequence). This clonotype was seen only a few times. The antigen remains undetermined. The sample comprised blood. This sequence was found in a woman under 30 with Graves' hyperthyroidism. The chain links TRBV30 to TRBJ2-2, with 14 positions matching TRBD2. Here the CDR3 reads CAWSGGTSGRVTGELFF. In DNA, the CDR3 is TGTGCCTGGAGTGGGGGGACTAGCGGGAGAGTTACCGGGGAGCTGTTTTTT.